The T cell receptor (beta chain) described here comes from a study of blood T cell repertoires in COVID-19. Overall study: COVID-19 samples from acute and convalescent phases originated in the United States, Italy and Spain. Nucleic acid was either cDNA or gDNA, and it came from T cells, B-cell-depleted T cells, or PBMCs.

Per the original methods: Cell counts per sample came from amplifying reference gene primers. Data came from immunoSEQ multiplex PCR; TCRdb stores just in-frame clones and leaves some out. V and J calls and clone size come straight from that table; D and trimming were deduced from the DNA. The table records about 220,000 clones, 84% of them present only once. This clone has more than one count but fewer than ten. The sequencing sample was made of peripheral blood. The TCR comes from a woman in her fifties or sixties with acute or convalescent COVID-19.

Written as DNA, the CDR3 is TGTGCCAGCAGTGATTTAAATAGGGACATCTATGGCTACACCTTC. Protein product: CASSDLNRDIYGYTF. The genes are TRBV2 and TRBJ1-2, with D maybe TRBD1 (6 bases). The CDR3 is 15 amino acids. The V gene lost 3 bases and the J gene lost 4 bases, with 15 bases spanning the gap. The germline CDR1 and CDR2 sequences are SNHLY and FYNNEI.